This paragraph reports one TCR beta chain. What it recognizes is unknown. The sample is drawn from a study of T cells in localized non-small cell lung cancer. TCRdb's copy holds only in-frame clones and misses some; the assay was immunoSEQ multiplex PCR. The data contain more than 100,000 clones, 89% of them singletons. The trim removed 5 bases at V and 7 bases at J, leaving 6 bases unmatched. From germline, CDR1 is LNHDA and CDR2 SQIVND (reference sequence). CDR3 length: 15 amino acids. Whole-study results and caveats: The highest T cell clonality was in uninvolved adjacent lung, above tumor.

This clonotype was obtained from a female donor older than 55 with stage I lung adenocarcinoma. Sequenced material: peripheral blood, taken before any cancer treatment. The chain carries TRBV19 and TRBJ2-7, with 15 bases fitting TRBD2. The CDR3 region has the DNA TGTGCCAGTAGTTCATCGGGACTAGCGGGAGGAGAGCAGTACTTC. This sequence encodes CASSSSGLAGGEQYF.